The sequence of this T cell receptor beta chain was determined in a study of OX40 agonist ivuxolimab in advanced cancers. Study-wide context: Dose-escalation cases comprised hepatocellular carcinoma, melanoma, renal cell or head and neck cancer. Prior anti-PD-1, anti-PD-L1 or anti-CTLA-4 therapy was allowed; roughly 40% had some. General study results and limits: Circulating CD4+ and CD8+ T cells showed clonal expansion by week 6 at 0.1 to 3.0 mg/kg.

About this clone itself: As yet, its antigen is unknown.

Baseline was the first blood sampling point, followed by cycle 4 day 1 and cycle 7 day 1. The data were produced by immunoSEQ multiplex PCR, yet TCRdb's version contains in-frame clones alone and is incomplete. The data show roughly 20,000 clones, 65% to 90% seen once. The V gene lost 1 base and the J gene lost 6 bases, with 12 bases spanning the gap. Looked up from germline, CDR1 is LGHNA and CDR2 is YNFKEQ. The CDR3 has 15 amino acids. The sample was CD4+ or CD8+ T cells sorted from blood, taken in a trial of the OX40 agonist ivuxolimab. This chain uses TRBV4-2 with TRBJ1-4; D is perhaps TRBD1 (5 bases). The receptor comes from an adult with an advanced solid tumor such as melanoma, head and neck, liver or kidney cancer. Here the CDR3 DNA reads TGTGCCAGCAGCCAAGGGGGACGCCCGGATGAAAAACTGTTTTTT. Translation gives CASSQGGRPDEKLFF.